These 3 T cell receptor beta chains came from one sample sequenced in a study of lymphopenia after photon versus proton radiotherapy. Libraries were prepared by immunoSEQ multiplex PCR; TCRdb keeps only in-frame clonotypes and omits some of them. Of 53,000 or so clones in the sample, over 70% were seen once. Here the sequenced sample was peripheral blood, taken from a patient treated with photon-based radiotherapy. The receptors originated from a man aged 50 to 59 with gastric cancer.

As DNA, the CDR3 is TGCGCCAGCAGCTTGCCTAGCGGGATTGGGGGTGAGCAGTTCTTC. This codes for CASSLPSGIGGEQFF. The rearrangement uses TRBV5-1 and TRBJ2-1, with 9 nucleotides matching TRBD2. Germline V lookup: CDR1 SGHRS, CDR2 YFSETQ. After removal of 1 base from V and 9 bases from J, the junction contained 8 bases not matched to a gene. The CDR3 runs to 15 residues.

The genes are TRBV30 and TRBJ1-1; D perhaps matches TRBD1 (6 bases). The CDR3 covers 14 residues. Between the trimmed V and J ends, which lost 3 bases and 0 bases, there was a span of 11 bases. Germline lookup yields CDR1 GTSNPN and CDR2 SVGIG (reference sequence). The CDR3 coding sequence is TGTGCCTGGAGAATACAGGGACTGAACACTGAAGCTTTCTTT. Protein product: CAWRIQGLNTEAFF.

V is TRBV6-6 and J is TRBJ1-2; TRBD1 aligns across 7 bases. The CDR3 length is 15 residues. Germline V gene data show CDR1 as MNHNY and CDR2 as SVGAGI (reference sequence). With V trimmed by 6 bases and J by 5 bases, 12 bases remained unmatched. The CDR3 DNA is TGTGCCAGCAGCAAACAGGGGACCCCCTCATATGGCTACACCTTC. This sequence encodes CASSKQGTPSYGYTF.